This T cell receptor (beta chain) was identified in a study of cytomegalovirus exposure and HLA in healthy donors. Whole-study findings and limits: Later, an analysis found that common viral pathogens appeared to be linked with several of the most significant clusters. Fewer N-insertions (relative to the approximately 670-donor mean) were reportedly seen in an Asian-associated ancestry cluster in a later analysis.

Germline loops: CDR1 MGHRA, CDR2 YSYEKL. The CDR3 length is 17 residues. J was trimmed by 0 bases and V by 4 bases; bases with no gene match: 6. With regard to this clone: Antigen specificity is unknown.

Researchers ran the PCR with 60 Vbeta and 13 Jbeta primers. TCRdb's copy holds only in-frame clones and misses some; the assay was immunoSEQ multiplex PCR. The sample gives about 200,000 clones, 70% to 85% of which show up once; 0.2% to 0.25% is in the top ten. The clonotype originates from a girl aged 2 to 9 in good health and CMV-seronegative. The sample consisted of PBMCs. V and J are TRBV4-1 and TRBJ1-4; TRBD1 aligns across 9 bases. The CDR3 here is CASSPSRDRATNEKLFF. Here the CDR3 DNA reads TGCGCCAGCAGCCCGTCCCGGGACAGGGCAACTAATGAAAAACTGTTTTTT.